The subject of this entry is one TCR beta chain. Its antigen is unidentified. Per germline, CDR1 SGHAT and CDR2 FQNNGV. The germline V and J ends were trimmed by 1 base and 9 bases, with 13 bases remaining between them. This CDR3 is built from 14 residues. This entry comes from a study of blood T cells in healthy people across ages. Study at large: About one barcoded beta molecule per two T cells was the capture yield of template switching. Study outcomes and limitations: Older individuals had lower TCR beta diversity per million T cells (the decline was roughly linear). It was not known whether donors were CMV positive (a possible confounder of expanded clonotype changes).

The second PCR ran roughly 6 to 11 cycles with a sample-barcoded 5' primer and J-beta primers. Via MiXCR, TCRdb re-called the 5' RACE reads, giving one row per CDR3 protein. Of 1,300,000 or so distinct CDR3 sequences in the sample, almost 60% were seen once. Each sample had at least 6 million PBMCs isolated. V usage is TRBV11-2 and J usage is TRBJ2-1, with D maybe TRBD2 (6 bases). Sequenced input: blood. The sequence came from a man between 18 and 29 years old in good health. The CDR3 DNA follows: TGTGCCAGCAGCTTAGGGGCAGGGAGGTTTGAGCAGTTCTTC. Protein product: CASSLGAGRFEQFF.